The 3 T cell receptor beta chains given below trace back to one sample, sequenced in a study of cytomegalovirus exposure and HLA in healthy donors. PCR employed 60 Vbeta and 13 Jbeta primers. Sequencing used immunoSEQ multiplex PCR; TCRdb keeps in-frame clones, though not all of them. Its table records about 140,000 clones. The material sequenced was PBMCs. These receptors were taken from a man aged 35 to 55 in good health and CMV-seronegative.

The CDR3 here is CASSQDVSNYGYTF. The CDR3 DNA is TGTGCCAGCAGCCAAGATGTATCTAACTATGGCTACACCTTC. V is TRBV4-2 and J is TRBJ1-2; D uncertain. This CDR3 has 14 residues. Germline loops: CDR1 LGHNA, CDR2 YNFKEQ. V lost 0 bases, J lost 0 bases, and 5 bases lay in between.

Of note for this clone: Mismatch with germline at one junction end may stem from a read error. In DNA, the CDR3 is TGTGCCAGCAGCCTAGACATCGGTTCCTACGAGCAGTACTTC. Its translation is CASSLDIGSYEQYF. The chain couples TRBV11-2 to TRBJ2-7; D is ambiguous. CDR3 length equals 14 residues. Germline CDR1 reads SGHAT; CDR2 reads FQNNGV. Complete variable domain (other parts from reference TRBV11-2 and TRBJ2-7): EAGVAQSPRYKIIEKRQSVAFWCNPISGHATLYWYQQILGQGPKLLIQFQNNGVVDDSQLPKDRFSAERLKGVDSTLKIQPAKLEDSAVYLCASSLDIGSYEQYFGPGTRLTVT.

V gene TRBV11-2 combines with J gene TRBJ2-7, with 12 positions matching TRBD2. V trimming: 5 bases; J trimming: 0 bases; junction bases outside the gene matches: 11. The CDR3 has 18 amino acids. Germline V gives CDR1 SGHAT, CDR2 FQNNGV. CDR3 residues: CASSPRTSGAPYSYEQYF. DNA of the CDR3: TGTGCCAGCAGCCCTCGGACTAGCGGGGCCCCCTACTCCTACGAGCAGTACTTC.